This record looks at one T cell receptor beta chain sequence and its context. Its target is unknown. The data were obtained in a study of shared clonotypes between healthy human individuals. Study-wide results and caveats: Unshared clonotypes carried lower generation probabilities than those common to all four donors.

The germline V gene has CDR1 SGDLS and CDR2 YYNGEE. V was pared by 0 bases and J by 0 bases, with 15 bases between. The CDR3 runs 17 residues. The repertoire was sequenced with immunoSEQ multiplex PCR; TCRdb's copy has only in-frame clones and lacks some. The sample carries some 2.1 million clones, 90% to 95% recorded once. Naive CD8 cells were CD45RO-negative, positively selected for CCR7, excluding terminally differentiated effector memory CD45RA+ cells. Sequences were obtained from naive CD8+ T cells from PBMCs. The source is a man aged 18 to 35 in good health. Some clones in this sample may be carry-over from other donors' samples. V and J are TRBV9 and TRBJ2-5, with D perhaps TRBD1 (6 bases). CDR3 in DNA: TGTGCCAGCAGCGTAGCCCCCGGACAGCCGTACCAAGAGACCCAGTACTTC. This gives the protein CASSVAPGQPYQETQYF.